The 14 T cell receptor beta chains given below trace back to one sample, sequenced in a study of T cells in Graves' hyperthyroidism and ophthalmopathy (dated by TCRdb to about 2019). The receptor library was made with multiplex PCR. TCRdb lists the instrument as Illumina HiSeq 2000. TCR beta CDR3 regions were amplified from RNA transcripts. The first round of RT-PCR for the TCR CDR3 was performed with the HTBI primer set and the Qiagen OneStep RT-PCR kit. TCRdb applied fastp at Q25 and MiXCR to the public reads, then kept only in-frame beta chains. Here each entry gathers all rows of one CDR3 protein and keeps the most common genes and DNA. The sample contains around 350,000 distinct CDR3 sequences, approximately 17% of them found a single time. The ten largest account for roughly a third of the sample. The sequenced sample was blood. These receptor sequences come from a woman in her twenties or thirties with Graves' hyperthyroidism that later progressed to Graves' ophthalmopathy.

CDR3 DNA: TGTGCCAGCAGCTTACGGACTAGCAGCCACAATGAGCAGTTCTTC. It translates to CASSLRTSSHNEQFF. This chain connects TRBV7-9 to TRBJ2-1; 8 nucleotides match TRBD2. The length of the CDR3 is 15 residues. The germline gives CDR1 SEHNR, CDR2 FQNEAQ (reference sequence). Trimming cost V 2 bases and J 5 bases; bases outside gene matches: 5.

This clonotype appeared a single time. The chain couples TRBV7-9 to TRBJ2-7; unclear D gene. Deletions cut 1 base from V and 3 bases from J, with 7 bases between. This CDR3 region has 13 residues. CDR1 is SEHNR, CDR2 FQNEAQ, per germline (reference sequence). The CDR3 bases are TGTGCCAGCAGCTTAGAGGATCGCTACGAGCAGTACTTC. Protein sequence: CASSLEDRYEQYF.

This clonotype was detected many times. In DNA, the CDR3 is TGCGCCAGCAGTGAGTCTGGGTGGACAGCGGGAGCCTACAATGAGCAGTTCTTC. Encoded protein: CASSESGWTAGAYNEQFF. The V call is TRBV10-1, the J call TRBJ2-1; TRBD2 agrees at 8 bases. Germline assignment: CDR1 WNHNN and CDR2 SYGVQD (reference sequence). The J segment lost 2 bases and the V segment lost 0 bases, leaving 9 bases of the junction unmatched. The CDR3 is 18 residues long.

This clonotype occurred many times. The genes are TRBV7-2 and TRBJ2-7, with a tentative D call TRBD2 (6 bases). CDR1 and CDR2 from the germline V gene are SGHTA and FQGNSA. CDR3 size: 14 residues. V shed 6 bases and J shed 3 bases, with 15 bases lying between them. In DNA, the CDR3 is TGTGCCAGCAGTTTCCCCGGCGGGGACTACGAGCAGTACTTC. This codes for CASSFPGGDYEQYF.

This clonotype was counted at least ten times. The chain employs TRBV11-3 and TRBJ2-7; D possibly corresponds to TRBD2 (6 bases). Germline loops: CDR1 SGHNT, CDR2 YENEEA. Trimming took 5 bases from V and 3 from J, leaving 8 bases between them. This CDR3 is built from 12 residues. CDR3 nucleotide sequence: TGTGCCAGCAGCGAGGGAGGCTACGAGCAGTACTTC. Translation gives CASSEGGYEQYF.

The chain recombines TRBV6-1 with TRBJ2-1; 7 positions agree with TRBD2. V shed 5 bases and J 6 bases; nucleotides not matched to a gene: 16. Germline CDR1 is MNHNS and CDR2 is SASEGT. The CDR3 has 17 amino acids. In nucleotides, the CDR3 is TGTGCCAGCAGTCGAAGAGCCGGGACTATAAATCGCAATGAGCAGTTCTTC. Protein product: CASSRRAGTINRNEQFF.

This clonotype occurred many times. V gene TRBV28 combines with J gene TRBJ2-3; D is perhaps TRBD2 (6 bases). Trimming left V 3 bases short and J 1 base short, with 35 bases between. Germline loops: CDR1 MDHEN, CDR2 SYDVKM. The CDR3 contains 23 residues. As DNA, the CDR3 is TGTGCCAGCAGTTTGCATCCCTTTGCGTCCGGGAGAAAAGGTTCATGCTGCACAGATACGCAGTATTTT. Protein: CASSLHPFASGRKGSCCTDTQYF.

The rearrangement joins TRBV28 to TRBJ1-5; D unresolved. The V and J ends lost 3 bases and 4 bases respectively, with 19 bases between them. Looked up from germline, CDR1 is MDHEN and CDR2 is SYDVKM. CDR3 length: 17 residues. This CDR3 reads CASSFSGRGILNQPQHF. As DNA, the CDR3 is TGTGCCAGCAGTTTTTCCGGCCGAGGGATTTTAAATCAGCCCCAGCATTTT.

This clonotype was seen at least ten times. The chain couples TRBV20-1 to TRBJ2-1, with 13 bases identical to TRBD2. The CDR3 loop spans 15 amino acids. The germline V gene has CDR1 DFQATT and CDR2 SNEGSKA (reference sequence). V lost 1 base and J lost 4; bases outside the gene matches: 1. The CDR3 loop reads CSARAGLAGYNEQFF. The CDR3 bases are TGCAGTGCTAGAGCGGGACTAGCGGGATACAATGAGCAGTTCTTC.

In this sample, this clonotype turned up many times. The chain has TRBV2 and TRBJ2-6, with a weak D call TRBD1 (6 bases). Germline CDR1 and CDR2: SNHLY and FYNNEI. The germline V and J ends were trimmed by 9 bases and 3 bases, with 15 bases remaining between them. The CDR3 spans 15 residues. For the CDR3, the DNA is TGTGCCAGTCTAAGGGGGTCGGTTGGGGCCAACGTCCTGACTTTC. Protein sequence: CASLRGSVGANVLTF. The full variable domain, its missing parts supplied by reference TRBV2 and TRBJ2-6, is EPEVTQTPSHQVTQMGQEVILRCVPISNHLYFYWYRQILGQKVEFLVSFYNNEISEKSEIFDDQFSVERPDGSNFTLKIRSTKLEDSAMYFCASLRGSVGANVLTFGAGSRLTVL.

This clonotype has just a few counts. The chain uses TRBV20-1 and TRBJ2-5; 13 nucleotides line up with TRBD2. The CDR3 extends over 18 amino acids. Germline V gene sequence: CDR1 DFQATT, CDR2 SNEGSKA (reference sequence). V shed 1 base and J 6 bases; nucleotides not matched to a gene: 14. The CDR3 DNA reads TGCAGTGCTAGAGCAAGAGTTGGAGGGACTAGCGGGGAAAAGACCCAGTACTTC. Translation: CSARARVGGTSGEKTQYF.

In this sample, this clonotype turned up many times. The chain couples TRBV28 to TRBJ1-6, with D hard to call. The CDR3 extends over 17 amino acids. V gave up 3 bases and J gave up 3 bases, with 15 bases separating them. The germline CDR1 and CDR2 sequences are MDHEN and SYDVKM. CDR3 loop: CASSFRAPAVYNSPLHF. The CDR3, as DNA: TGTGCCAGCAGTTTTAGGGCCCCGGCGGTCTATAATTCACCCCTCCACTTT.

This clonotype was observed many times. The gene calls are TRBV5-1 and TRBJ2-5, with TRBD2 as a possible D gene (5 bases). Per germline, CDR1 SGHRS and CDR2 YFSETQ. This CDR3 is built from 13 residues. Deletions cut 4 bases from V and 2 bases from J, with 9 bases between. The CDR3: CASSIRRQETQYF. Written as DNA, the CDR3 is TGCGCCAGCAGCATCCGGAGGCAAGAGACCCAGTACTTC.

This clonotype was observed at least ten times. The chain links TRBV7-9 to TRBJ2-5; D call uncertain. V was pared by 0 bases and J by 4 bases, with 6 bases between. This CDR3 has 13 amino acids. The V gene's germline CDR1 is SEHNR and CDR2 FQNEAQ (reference sequence). The CDR3 DNA follows: TGTGCCAGCAGCTTAGCTAGCAGAGAGACCCAGTACTTC. Protein sequence: CASSLASRETQYF.